Below are 8 T cell receptor beta chains sequenced from a single sample in a study of HIV-infected patients and healthy controls. Alpha and beta constant-region primers primed reverse transcription of about 0.5 ug RNA. Separate chain-specific third strand synthesis with multiplexing indices produced the alpha and beta libraries. A single record per CDR3 protein comes from TCRdb applying MiXCR to the 5' RACE reads. The sample shows under 20,000 distinct CDR3 sequences, approximately 7% of them seen only once. All unsorted peripheral T cells were captured because whole blood was used without fractionation. Source material: blood. These receptors were obtained from an adult in good health.

The table lists this clonotype with many counts. The chain links TRBV5-4 to TRBJ2-2, with D unresolved. The CDR3 is made up of 14 amino acids. The germline V gene has CDR1 SGHNT and CDR2 YYREEE (reference sequence). V lost 3 bases and J 5 bases, leaving 11 bases between the germline ends. Here the CDR3 DNA reads TGTGCCAGCAGCTCGAAACCTCTAACCGGGGAGCTGTTTTTT. This encodes CASSSKPLTGELFF.

This rearrangement joins TRBV13 to TRBJ2-7; D is uncertain. Germline CDR1 PRHDT, CDR2 FYEKMQ (reference sequence). The CDR3 totals 14 residues. Trimming cost V 4 bases and J 8 bases, with 18 bases left between them. Here the CDR3 DNA reads TGTGCCAGCAGCTCCCGGAAAGGACCCGGCAAGCAGTACTTC. Residues: CASSSRKGPGKQYF.

By its share, this clonotype is medium-sized. The chain joins TRBV29-1 to TRBJ1-1; no definite D call. Trimming took off 7 bases at V and 1 base at J, with 7 bases between the two ends. The CDR3 runs 11 residues. The V gene's germline CDR1 is SQVTM and CDR2 ANQGSEA. The CDR3 is CSAGANTEAFF. Written as DNA, the CDR3 is TGCAGCGCCGGAGCGAACACTGAAGCTTTCTTT.

This clonotype has at least ten counts. The chain carries TRBV4-3 and TRBJ2-7; no definite D call. Trimming shortened V by 4 bases and J by 7 bases, and 14 bases separated the two germline ends. Germline CDR1 LGHNA, CDR2 YSLEER. This CDR3 is 13 amino acids long. CDR3 nucleotide sequence: TGCGCCAGCAGCCCGTTAAAGGGCCGGGAGCAGTACTTC. Protein: CASSPLKGREQYF.

This clonotype has ten or more counts. V and J are TRBV4-3 and TRBJ2-6, with a tentative D call TRBD2 (6 bases). CDR3 length: 16 residues. V lost 0 bases, J lost 4 bases, and 10 bases lay in between. The germline gives CDR1 LGHNA, CDR2 YSLEER. CDR3 sequence: CASSQDSGGGANVLTF. The DNA for the CDR3 is TGCGCCAGCAGCCAAGATAGCGGCGGCGGGGCCAACGTCCTGACTTTC.

This clonotype is medium-sized (0.01 to 0.1%) in the sample. CDR3 sequence: CASSPIGEEGTEAFF. CDR3 nucleotides: TGTGCCAGCAGCCCGATAGGGGAAGAGGGCACTGAAGCTTTCTTT. This chain connects TRBV4-2 to TRBJ1-1; a possible D gene is TRBD1 (5 bases). The germline V gene has CDR1 LGHNA and CDR2 YNFKEQ. This CDR3 has 15 amino acids. V lost 4 bases to trimming and J lost 4 bases, with 16 bases between them.

The gene calls are TRBV5-4 and TRBJ2-3, with D maybe TRBD2 (6 bases). The V gene lost 7 bases and the J gene lost 1 base, with 13 bases spanning the gap. The CDR3 is 14 residues long. The germline gives CDR1 SGHNT, CDR2 YYREEE (reference sequence). This chain's CDR3 is CASGPGGGTDTQYF. CDR3 bases: TGTGCCAGCGGACCAGGCGGGGGCACAGATACGCAGTATTTT.

This clonotype came up many times. The junction does not match germline at one end; this may be a read error. The V call is TRBV20-1, the J call TRBJ1-2; tentative D call: TRBD1 (5 bases). Germline V gives CDR1 DFQATT, CDR2 SNEGSKA (reference sequence). The length of the CDR3 is 10 residues. In DNA, the CDR3 is TGCAGTGCTTCTGGGACGGTGTTACTGTTC. It yields the protein CSASGTVLLF.